What follows are 26 T cell receptor beta chains derived from one specimen sequenced in a study of prognosis after radiotherapy for stage I lung cancer. The authors amplified TCR beta CDR3 from genomic DNA using two-round multiplex PCR. First-round PCR employed TRBV- and TRBJ-specific primers for each gene. TCRdb re-derived calls from the multiplex PCR reads in MiXCR, one entry per CDR3 protein. The sample lists roughly 17,000 distinct CDR3 sequences; around 30% were seen once. Sequenced material: PBMCs, taken before or after stereotactic body radiation therapy (not recorded which). The receptor set was obtained from a donor aged 50 or older with non-small cell lung cancer.

Concerning this clonotype itself: The junction does not match germline at one end; this may be a read error. The chain employs TRBV6-1 and TRBJ2-7; no definite D call. The CDR3 covers 13 residues. Germline values: CDR1 MNHNS, CDR2 SASEGT. CDR3 protein: CASIELGPYEQYF. Written as DNA, the CDR3 is TGTGCCAGCATTGAATTAGGCCCCTACGAGCAGTACTTC.

Remarks on this clonotype: A junction boundary mismatches the germline segment, possibly from a read error. The genes are TRBV20-1 and TRBJ2-3; 7 bases are a match to TRBD1. CDR1 is DFQATT and CDR2 is SNEGSKA in the germline V gene (reference sequence). The CDR3 contains 12 residues. CDR3 sequence: CSGGLGTDKQYF. The CDR3 DNA sequence: TGCAGTGGAGGGTTGGGGACAGATAAGCAGTATTTT.

This clonotype appeared many times. The chain recombines TRBV20-1 with TRBJ1-4; D remains unclear. The V end lost 5 bases, the J end lost 7 bases, and 5 bases lay between the germline ends. The CDR3 has 10 amino acids. Germline CDR1 is DFQATT and CDR2 is SNEGSKA (reference sequence). This chain's CDR3 is CSAFGEKLFF. CDR3 in DNA: TGCAGTGCTTTTGGTGAAAAACTGTTTTTT.

This chain links TRBV5-1 with TRBJ2-7, with 10 nucleotides matching TRBD2. The CDR3 totals 15 residues. Germline CDR1 SGHRS, CDR2 YFSETQ. J gave up 4 bases and V 4 bases, and 8 bases lay outside the gene matches. CDR3 loop: CASSTDPSGSYEQYF. The CDR3, as DNA: TGCGCCAGCAGCACAGATCCTAGCGGGAGTTACGAGCAGTACTTC.

As concerns this clonotype: This may arise from a read error, as a much more abundant clone is one base away. This sequence joins TRBV20-1 and TRBJ2-1; 8 bases align to TRBD2. Germline V gives CDR1 DFQATT, CDR2 SNEGSKA (reference sequence). With V trimmed by 0 bases and J by 11 bases, 12 bases remained unmatched. This CDR3 comprises 15 residues. In DNA form, the CDR3 reads TGCAGTGCTAGAGAGTCCAGCGGGAGCTACAGTAAGCAGTTCTTC. Translating it yields CSARESSGSYSKQFF.

This clonotype showed up just a few times. A read error likely explains this, since a far larger clone differs by one base. The rearrangement links TRBV6-1 to TRBJ2-1, with 8 bases that match TRBD2. The germline CDR1 and CDR2 sequences are MNHNS and SASEGT. The CDR3 runs to 13 residues. In DNA form, the CDR3 reads TGTGCCAGCGGTGAAGGGACTAGAGGTGAGCAGTTCTTC. Encoded protein: CASGEGTRGEQFF.

This clonotype was counted at least ten times. V is TRBV7-9 and J is TRBJ2-7, with D perhaps matching TRBD2 (5 bases). There are 14 residues in the CDR3. Looked up from germline, CDR1 is SEHNR and CDR2 is FQNEAQ (reference sequence). Trimming removed 4 bases from V and 2 bases from J, with 12 bases in between. CDR3 sequence: CASSSSLATYEQYF. The CDR3 DNA reads as TGTGCCAGCAGCTCCTCCCTAGCCACCTACGAGCAGTACTTC.

Notes on this clonotype: A read error may account for a junction end that differs from germline. The chain employs TRBV2 and TRBJ2-2; perhaps TRBD2 as D (6 bases). The CDR3 has 17 residues. Germline CDR1 SNHLY, CDR2 FYNNEI. DNA of the CDR3: TGTGCCAGCAGCGCTTTCCACCGGGACTGGAACACCGGTGAGCTGTTTTTT. Translating gives CASSAFHRDWNTGELFF.

Concerning this clonotype: No DNA is shown, since the ends of the CDR3 on it are uncertain; the CDR3 is the one TCRdb lists. This sequence joins TRBV6-1 and TRBJ2-6; the table gives TRBD1 as D, unverified against the DNA. Including both end residues, the CDR3 is 17 amino acids long. Germline CDR1 and CDR2: MNHNS and SASEGT. The CDR3 loop is CASSTGPVGSGAKVMTF.

This clonotype was recorded many times. This chain joins TRBV15 and TRBJ2-1, with 11 bases identical to TRBD2. V lost 0 bases, J lost 6 bases, and 1 base stayed unmatched. Germline V gives CDR1 LNHNV, CDR2 YYDKDF (reference sequence). The CDR3 has 15 amino acids. The chain's CDR3 is CATSRELAGGNEQFF. The CDR3 DNA reads as TGTGCCACCAGCAGAGAGCTAGCGGGAGGCAATGAGCAGTTCTTC. Full variable domain (remainder filled in from reference TRBV15 and TRBJ2-1): DAMVIQNPRYQVTQFGKPVTLSCSQTLNHNVMYWYQQKSSQAPKLLFHYYDKDFNNEADTPDNFQSRRPNTSFCFLDIRSPGLGDTAMYLCATSRELAGGNEQFFGPGTRLTVL.

This clonotype was observed many times. The chain carries TRBV15 and TRBJ1-2; tentatively, D is TRBD1 (5 bases). This CDR3 has 16 residues. The germline CDR1 and CDR2 sequences are LNHNV and YYDKDF (reference sequence). V shed 1 base and J shed 5 bases, with 17 bases lying between them. The CDR3 reads CATSRGSRDSLYGYTF. The CDR3 DNA follows: TGTGCCACCAGCAGAGGAAGCAGGGATAGCCTATATGGCTACACCTTC.

This clonotype was recorded at least ten times. This chain connects TRBV18 to TRBJ2-7, with D maybe TRBD1 (5 bases). The CDR3 is 13 residues long. Trimming shortened V by 1 base and J by 6 bases, and 10 bases separated the two germline ends. Germline CDR1 KGHSH, CDR2 LQKENI. The CDR3 loop reads CASSPQNGAEQYF. CDR3 DNA sequence: TGTGCCAGCTCACCACAAAATGGGGCCGAGCAGTACTTC.

In its sample, this clonotype was seen many times. The chain uses TRBV5-5 and TRBJ2-7; 8 bases align to TRBD2. CDR1 is SGHKS, CDR2 YYEKEE, per germline (reference sequence). The CDR3 spans 13 residues. The ends lost 6 bases at V and 3 bases at J; junction bases unmatched: 5. The CDR3 region has the DNA TGTGCCAGCAACCTCGGGACTAGCTACGAGCAGTACTTC. The encoded protein is CASNLGTSYEQYF. The full variable domain, rest sourced from reference TRBV5-5 and TRBJ2-7, is DAGVTQSPTHLIKTRGQQVTLRCSPISGHKSVSWYQQVLGQGPQFIFQYYEKEERGRGNFPDRFSARQFPNYSSELNVNALLLGDSALYLCASNLGTSYEQYFGPGTRLTVT.

With respect to this clonotype: This likely traces to a read error, being one base from a far larger clone. The gene calls are TRBV28 and TRBJ2-5; 8 bases align to TRBD1. The DNA matches TRBJ2-1 better at its end, which makes the J call doubtful. Germline V gene lookup returns CDR1 MDHEN and CDR2 SYDVKM. The CDR3 totals 16 residues. The CDR3 protein is CACSLYGDRQGNEQFF. The CDR3 DNA is TGTGCCTGCAGTTTATACGGGGACAGGCAAGGCAATGAGCAGTTCTTC.

A word on this clonotype: Since a much larger clone is just one base distant, this may be a read error. The chain links TRBV12-3 or TRBV12-4 to TRBJ2-3; possibly TRBD1 for D (5 bases). V was shortened by 6 bases and J by 5 bases, with 18 bases between the two germline ends. The CDR3 loop spans 15 amino acids. Here the CDR3 reads CASSPEVHRIDTQYF. For the CDR3, the DNA is TGTGCCAGCAGCCCAGAGGTACACAGGATAGATACGCAGTATTTT.

A remark on this clonotype: A read error is the likely source, as a far larger clone sits one nucleotide away. J is TRBJ2-5 and V is TRBV6-2 or TRBV6-3, with 11 positions matching TRBD2. The CDR3 totals 16 residues. The germline gives CDR1 MNHEY, CDR2 SVGEGT. V gave up 6 bases and J gave up 11 bases; unmatched junction bases: 17. Here the CDR3 DNA reads TGTGCCAGCAGGGTCGGGACTAGCGGTTCCAAAAAAATTCAGTACTTC. Amino acids: CASRVGTSGSKKIQYF.

This clonotype was found many times. The chain carries TRBV6-1 and TRBJ1-1, with a weak D call TRBD1 (5 bases). CDR3 length: 13 amino acids. Trimming removed 10 bases from V and 0 bases from J, with 12 bases in between. Germline V gene sequence: CDR1 MNHNS, CDR2 SASEGT. The CDR3 region is CATATAMNTEAFF. CDR3 DNA: TGTGCCACCGCGACAGCGATGAACACTGAAGCTTTCTTT.

This clonotype showed up many times. J is TRBJ1-3 and V is TRBV6-1, with D possibly TRBD1 on 6 matching bases. CDR1 and CDR2 (germline): MNHNS, SASEGT. The CDR3 covers 16 residues. Trimming left V 6 bases short and J 0 bases short, with 15 bases between. The CDR3 sequence is CASSLTGLSSGNTIYF. As DNA, the CDR3 is TGTGCCAGCAGCCTAACAGGGCTAAGCTCTGGAAACACCATATATTTT.

This clonotype turned up a few times. This may stem from a read error, because a much larger clone lies one nucleotide away. The genes are TRBV5-1 and TRBJ2-3, with 10 positions matching TRBD2. Germline lookup yields CDR1 SGHRS and CDR2 YFSETQ. Trimming cost V 3 bases and J 1 base; bases outside gene matches: 5. This CDR3 is built from 16 residues. Written as DNA, the CDR3 is TGCGCCAGCAGCTCCGAGCGGGAGGGCGGCACAGATACGCAGTATTTT. The encoded protein is CASSSEREGGTDTQYF.

V gene TRBV5-1 combines with J gene TRBJ1-2, with a tentative D call TRBD1 (5 bases). Germline loops: CDR1 SGHRS, CDR2 YFSETQ. V was cut by 0 bases and J by 7 bases, with 16 bases left in between. The CDR3 has 15 amino acids. The CDR3 coding sequence is TGCGCCAGCAGCTTGGCAGTTAAGGGGCGAGTTGGCTACACCTTC. This gives the protein CASSLAVKGRVGYTF. Full variable domain (outside the CDR3, taken from reference TRBV5-1 and TRBJ1-2): KAGVTQTPRYLIKTRGQQVTLSCSPISGHRSVSWYQQTPGQGLQFLFEYFSETQRNKGNFPGRFSGRQFSNSRSEMNVSTLELGDSALYLCASSLAVKGRVGYTFGSGTRLTVV.

This clonotype has a count of ten or more. The V and J genes are TRBV6-2 or TRBV6-3 and TRBJ2-7; TRBD2 agrees at 10 bases. Losses at the gene ends were 2 bases for V and 5 bases for J; bases not matched to a gene: 3. This CDR3 spans 14 amino acids. Per the germline V gene, CDR1 is MNHEY and CDR2 is SVGEGT. The CDR3 DNA sequence: TGTGCCAGCAGTTACGCTAGCGGGAGCAACGAGCAGTACTTC. It encodes CASSYASGSNEQYF.

This clonotype was found many times. This chain uses TRBV7-2 with TRBJ2-3; the D gene is possibly TRBD2 (6 bases). With 2 bases removed from V and 6 bases from J, the gap between germline ends came to 21 bases. Germline V gene lookup returns CDR1 SGHTA and CDR2 FQGNSA. The length of the CDR3 is 17 residues. The CDR3 is CASSLFNGGFAQDTQYF. The DNA for the CDR3 is TGTGCCAGCAGCTTATTTAATGGGGGGTTCGCCCAGGATACGCAGTATTTT.

The chain has TRBV19 and TRBJ2-1; 10 nucleotides match TRBD2. The germline CDR1 and CDR2 sequences are LNHDA and SQIVND (reference sequence). Germline trimming cut 6 bases from V and 6 bases from J; bases unmatched to any gene: 8. The CDR3 runs 15 residues. The CDR3, as DNA: TGTGCCAGTAGAGCTTGGGGGACTAGCGTCAATGAGCAGTTCTTC. Amino acids: CASRAWGTSVNEQFF. Full variable domain (outside the CDR3, taken from reference TRBV19 and TRBJ2-1): DGGITQSPKYLFRKEGQNVTLSCEQNLNHDAMYWYRQDPGQGLRLIYYSQIVNDFQKGDIAEGYSVSREKKESFPLTVTSAQKNPTAFYLCASRAWGTSVNEQFFGPGTRLTVL.

At least ten counts were recorded for this clonotype. This chain connects TRBV6-2 or TRBV6-3 to TRBJ2-3; no firm D call. The CDR3 totals 15 residues. CDR1 and CDR2 (germline): MNHEY, SVGEGT. With 6 bases removed from V and 1 base from J, the gap between germline ends came to 14 bases. CDR3 sequence: CASRYSFGRTDTQYF. The CDR3 nucleotides are TGTGCCAGCAGATACAGTTTTGGGCGCACAGATACGCAGTATTTT.

For this clonotype: The final CDR3 position lacks the conserved phenylalanine or tryptophan, pointing to a likely read error. The gene calls are TRBV7-2 and TRBJ2-6; D possibly corresponds to TRBD1 (5 bases). Germline CDR1 SGHTA, CDR2 FQGNSA. CDR3 size: 16 residues. The V and J ends lost 1 base and 6 bases respectively, with 13 bases between them. CDR3 sequence reads: CASSLGAGPVANVLTC. The CDR3 bases are TGTGCCAGCAGCTTAGGAGCAGGGCCAGTGGCCAACGTCCTGACTTGC.

This clonotype was seen a handful of times. A far larger clone is a single base away, which makes a read error likely. The chain joins TRBV2 to TRBJ2-7; 10 nucleotides line up with TRBD2. The germline V gene has CDR1 SNHLY and CDR2 FYNNEI. CDR3 length: 12 amino acids. After removal of 6 bases from V and 10 bases from J, the junction contained 6 bases not matched to a gene. The CDR3 loop reads CASSVAGGDQYF. The CDR3 DNA reads as TGTGCCAGCAGCGTAGCGGGGGGCGATCAGTACTTC.